Below, 29 T cell receptor beta chains from the same sample are listed, as sequenced in a study of cytomegalovirus exposure and HLA in healthy donors. Method: immunoSEQ multiplex PCR; TCRdb's copy keeps in-frame clones and lacks some. The sample contains around 170,000 clones, approximately 81% of which appear only once. The specimen was PBMCs. These receptors came from a man aged 18 to 30 in good health and CMV-seropositive.

V and J are TRBV5-4 and TRBJ2-3, with D perhaps TRBD1 (6 bases). Germline V CDR1 and CDR2: SGHNT, YYREEE (reference sequence). The CDR3 length is 16 residues. The ends were cut back, 0 bases at V and 1 base at J, with 12 bases in the middle. This CDR3 is CASSLVRDTGTDTQYF. The CDR3 DNA follows: TGTGCCAGCAGCTTGGTAAGGGACACTGGCACAGATACGCAGTATTTT.

A single count supports this clone. The chain carries TRBV6-1 and TRBJ2-3; TRBD1 might be the D (5 bases). The CDR3 length is 13 residues. CDR1 is MNHNS, CDR2 SASEGT, per germline. Trimming shortened V by 1 base and J by 5 bases, and 7 bases separated the two germline ends. CDR3 DNA sequence: TGTGCCAGCAGTGAAGAAGGGGAAGATACGCAGTATTTT. It encodes CASSEEGEDTQYF.

The chain has TRBV28 and TRBJ1-4, with D perhaps matching TRBD1 (5 bases). Trimming took off 4 bases at V and 5 bases at J, with 11 bases between the two ends. The CDR3 is 14 amino acids. Germline assignment: CDR1 MDHEN and CDR2 SYDVKM. The CDR3 protein is CASSSGTPNEKLFF. The CDR3 DNA follows: TGTGCCAGCAGTTCCGGGACTCCGAATGAAAAACTGTTTTTT.

This clone was seen just once. The V and J genes are TRBV10-3 and TRBJ1-2; TRBD1 matches at 7 bases. Germline V CDR1 and CDR2: ENHRY, SYGVKD. V lost 0 bases and J lost 8; bases outside the gene matches: 12. CDR3 length: 16 residues. The CDR3 DNA reads TGTGCCATCAGTGAGTCTATAGAGGGACAGATAGGAGGCTACACCTTC. This codes for CAISESIEGQIGGYTF.

This sequence joins TRBV28 and TRBJ2-2; D call uncertain. Germline V gene sequence: CDR1 MDHEN, CDR2 SYDVKM. V lost 5 bases and J 1 base, leaving 2 bases between the germline ends. CDR3 length: 12 amino acids. CDR3 sequence: CASSLNTGELFF. In nucleotides, the CDR3 is TGTGCCAGCAGTCTGAACACCGGGGAGCTGTTTTTT.

On this clone: Other DNA sequences in the same sample also yield this CDR3. The chain joins TRBV9 to TRBJ1-4, with 8 bases fitting TRBD1. Per the germline V gene, CDR1 is SGDLS and CDR2 is YYNGEE. The CDR3 has 14 residues. The junction had 5 bases not matched to a gene; V was cut back by 4 bases and J by 6 bases. CDR3 coding DNA: TGTGCCAGCAGCCCAGGACAGGGTTATGAAAAACTGTTTTTT. This encodes CASSPGQGYEKLFF.

This clone has a handful of counts. J is TRBJ2-7 and V is TRBV6-5; D remains unclear. The germline V gene encodes CDR1 MNHEY and CDR2 SVGAGI. V dropped 2 bases and J dropped 2 bases, with 7 bases sitting between them. The CDR3 covers 13 residues. This CDR3 reads CASSYKRAYEQYF. The CDR3 DNA reads as TGTGCCAGCAGTTACAAGAGAGCCTACGAGCAGTACTTC.

This clone was detected once. This rearrangement joins TRBV27 to TRBJ2-7; TRBD2 matches at 12 bases. The length of the CDR3 is 15 residues. Looked up from germline, CDR1 is MNHEY and CDR2 is SMNVEV (reference sequence). With V trimmed by 3 bases and J by 7 bases, 7 bases remained unmatched. For the CDR3, the DNA is TGTGCCAGCAGTTTTTTGACTAGCGGGAGTGGGGAGCAGTACTTC. Its protein is CASSFLTSGSGEQYF.

The chain couples TRBV27 to TRBJ1-2; a weak D match, TRBD1 (5 bases). The germline V gene has CDR1 MNHEY and CDR2 SMNVEV (reference sequence). V shed 8 bases and J shed 6 bases, with 16 bases lying between them. This CDR3 has 13 residues. CDR3: CASARRDVNGYTF. CDR3 coding DNA: TGTGCCAGCGCCCGGAGGGACGTCAATGGCTACACCTTC.

The chain is built from TRBV2 and TRBJ2-1; 7 nucleotides line up with TRBD2. The CDR3 consists of 15 residues. Germline V gives CDR1 SNHLY, CDR2 FYNNEI. Losses at the gene ends were 7 bases for V and 3 bases for J; bases not matched to a gene: 9. DNA of the CDR3: TGTGCCAGCAAAAAAGACCGGGACTACTACAATGAGCAGTTCTTC. This gives the protein CASKKDRDYYNEQFF.

CDR3 amino acids: CASSLPTGAINEKLFF. The CDR3 DNA is TGCGCCAGCAGCCTACCGACAGGGGCCATTAATGAAAAACTGTTTTTT. This chain joins TRBV5-1 and TRBJ1-4; 8 bases map to TRBD1. The CDR3 runs to 16 residues. Trimming took 4 bases from V and 4 from J; bases not matched to a gene: 9. Germline V gene lookup returns CDR1 SGHRS and CDR2 YFSETQ.

The V gene is TRBV6-5, the J gene TRBJ1-4; D gene uncertain. V lost 4 bases to trimming and J lost 3 bases, with 12 bases between them. Looked up from germline, CDR1 is MNHEY and CDR2 is SVGAGI. The CDR3 is 15 residues long. Here the CDR3 DNA reads TGTGCCAGCAGTTCCCTAGGAGACTCTAATGAAAAACTGTTTTTT. As protein: CASSSLGDSNEKLFF.

The J gene is TRBJ2-3, the V gene TRBV25-1, with 9 bases matching TRBD2. There are 16 residues in the CDR3. Germline CDR1 is MGHDK and CDR2 is SYGVNS. With V trimmed by 4 bases and J by 0 bases, 5 bases remained unmatched. This chain's CDR3 is CASSVSGGTSTDTQYF. The CDR3 coding sequence is TGTGCCAGCAGTGTCAGCGGGGGGACTAGCACAGATACGCAGTATTTT.

Only a few counts were recorded for this clone. The rearrangement uses TRBV5-1 and TRBJ2-1; TRBD1 might be the D (6 bases). Deletions cut 1 base from V and 4 bases from J, with 6 bases between. CDR1 and CDR2 from the germline V gene are SGHRS and YFSETQ. This CDR3 has 13 residues. CDR3 amino acids: CASSLTGYNEQFF. The DNA for the CDR3 is TGCGCCAGCAGCTTGACAGGGTACAATGAGCAGTTCTTC.

V usage is TRBV19 and J usage is TRBJ2-1; TRBD1 aligns across 8 bases. V lost 0 bases, J lost 6 bases, and 10 bases stayed unmatched. This CDR3 has 17 residues. CDR1 is LNHDA and CDR2 is SQIVND in the germline V gene (reference sequence). The CDR3 loop is CASSIDRRQGAGNEQFF. CDR3 in DNA: TGTGCCAGTAGTATAGATCGGAGGCAGGGGGCGGGCAATGAGCAGTTCTTC.

The chain employs TRBV29-1 and TRBJ1-3; D unclear. The CDR3 is 12 residues long. V was shortened by 4 bases and J by 4 bases, with 8 bases between the two germline ends. Looked up from germline, CDR1 is SQVTM and CDR2 is ANQGSEA. The CDR3 DNA reads TGCAGCGTTGCAGGCTCCGGAAACACCATATATTTT. Translated, it gives CSVAGSGNTIYF.

This clone was picked up one time. The chain joins TRBV28 to TRBJ2-1, with a weak D call TRBD2 (5 bases). This CDR3 region has 13 residues. Germline lookup yields CDR1 MDHEN and CDR2 SYDVKM. Trimming stripped 5 bases from V and 9 bases from J, with 14 bases between. The CDR3 reads CASSPPRRGEQFF. DNA for the CDR3: TGTGCCAGCAGTCCTCCCCGACGGGGTGAGCAGTTCTTC.

This chain connects TRBV6-1 to TRBJ2-7; D gene unclear. Trimming stripped 7 bases from V and 8 bases from J, with 12 bases between. The CDR3 sequence is 11 residues long. Germline loops: CDR1 MNHNS, CDR2 SASEGT. The CDR3 DNA is TGTGCCAGCACCCGAATTGGCAAGCAGTACTTC. Encoded protein: CASTRIGKQYF.

The rearrangement joins TRBV4-1 to TRBJ2-7; TRBD2 might be the D (5 bases). This CDR3 spans 15 amino acids. The V gene's germline CDR1 is MGHRA and CDR2 YSYEKL. The V end lost 0 bases, the J end lost 2 bases, and 11 bases lay between the germline ends. CDR3 DNA sequence: TGCGCCAGCAGCCAAGATGGTAACGGGGCCTACGAGCAGTACTTC. It translates to CASSQDGNGAYEQYF.

This sequence joins TRBV19 and TRBJ1-2; possible D gene TRBD1, 5 bases. Looked up from germline, CDR1 is LNHDA and CDR2 is SQIVND (reference sequence). CDR3 length: 14 residues. The ends were cut back, 3 bases at V and 2 bases at J, with 10 bases in the middle. CDR3: CASSIEGVNYGYTF. CDR3 bases: TGTGCCAGTAGTATTGAAGGGGTGAACTATGGCTACACCTTC.

This chain connects TRBV30 to TRBJ1-5; D might be TRBD1 (5 bases). CDR1 is GTSNPN and CDR2 is SVGIG in the germline V gene (reference sequence). CDR3 length: 12 residues. Deletions cut 4 bases from V and 7 bases from J, with 11 bases between. The CDR3 here is CAWNEGAQPQHF. CDR3 sequence (DNA): TGTGCCTGGAACGAAGGGGCCCAGCCCCAGCATTTT.

V is TRBV5-1 and J is TRBJ1-1, with D unclear. The germline gives CDR1 SGHRS, CDR2 YFSETQ. V was pared by 4 bases and J by 2 bases, with 18 bases between. The CDR3 length is 16 residues. In nucleotides, the CDR3 is TGCGCCAGCAGCCCGGAAGGCGACTGGAGAAACACTGAAGCTTTCTTT. Residues: CASSPEGDWRNTEAFF.

This clone was counted between two and nine times. V gene TRBV6-6 combines with J gene TRBJ1-5; 8 bases align to TRBD1. The J segment lost 4 bases and the V segment lost 4 bases, leaving 6 bases of the junction unmatched. The CDR3 totals 15 residues. Germline assignment: CDR1 MNHNY and CDR2 SVGAGI (reference sequence). The CDR3 spells CASSWGQVGNQPQHF. The CDR3 bases are TGTGCCAGCAGTTGGGGACAGGTTGGAAATCAGCCCCAGCATTTT.

This clone has a single count. The gene calls are TRBV5-6 and TRBJ2-7, with 8 nucleotides matching TRBD2. With 2 bases clipped from V and 2 bases from J, the junction kept 6 bases outside the gene matches. In germline, CDR1 is SGHDT, CDR2 YYEEEE. This CDR3 has 15 residues. CDR3 nucleotide sequence: TGTGCCAGCAGCTTACTAGCGGAGGGGACCTACGAGCAGTACTTC. It specifies CASSLLAEGTYEQYF.

The V and J genes are TRBV5-1 and TRBJ2-4; TRBD2 is a possible D gene (5 bases). V lost 5 bases and J lost 1, with 7 bases in between. Looked up from germline, CDR1 is SGHRS and CDR2 is YFSETQ. CDR3 size: 13 residues. The CDR3 coding sequence is TGCGCCAGCAGTGGGGAGGCCAAAAACATTCAGTACTTC. Encoded protein: CASSGEAKNIQYF.

This sequence joins TRBV27 and TRBJ2-2; maybe TRBD2 (5 bases). Germline CDR1 reads MNHEY; CDR2 reads SMNVEV (reference sequence). The CDR3 spans 15 residues. The V and J ends lost 7 bases and 3 bases respectively, with 15 bases between them. The CDR3 protein is CASTRAAVYTGELFF. CDR3 DNA sequence: TGTGCCAGCACTCGGGCAGCGGTTTACACCGGGGAGCTGTTTTTT.

The rearrangement links TRBV10-1 to TRBJ2-1; 10 nucleotides match TRBD2. CDR1 is WNHNN, CDR2 SYGVQD, per germline (reference sequence). Germline trimming cut 8 bases from V and 0 bases from J; bases unmatched to any gene: 4. The CDR3 runs to 15 residues. CDR3 nucleotides: TGCGCCAGCTCTAGCGGGAGTGGCTCCTACAATGAGCAGTTCTTC. It specifies CASSSGSGSYNEQFF.

This chain connects TRBV4-1 to TRBJ2-1; 7 positions match TRBD1. The V gene end was trimmed by 4 bases and the J gene end by 10 bases; junction bases not matched to a gene: 7. Germline CDR1 reads MGHRA; CDR2 reads YSYEKL. The CDR3 extends over 13 amino acids. CDR3 nucleotide sequence: TGCGCCAGCAGCCGTGGGACAGTCGGCGAGCAGTTCTTC. It is translated as CASSRGTVGEQFF.

CDR3 protein: CAWWSRRDNNTGELFF. CDR3 DNA: TGTGCCTGGTGGTCCCGTCGGGACAACAACACCGGGGAGCTGTTTTTT. This chain joins TRBV30 and TRBJ2-2, with a possible D match to TRBD1 (6 bases). V lost 5 bases, J lost 2 bases, and 18 bases lay in between. CDR1 is GTSNPN and CDR2 is SVGIG in the germline V gene (reference sequence). The CDR3 sequence is 16 residues long.